The 27 T cell receptor beta chains reported below all come from one sample, sequenced in a study of T cell clusters in autoimmune cytopenias. TRB rearrangements were amplified by touch-down multiplex PCR with mixed TRB-A/B primers. Each CDR3 protein gets one entry in TCRdb, which reprocessed the multiplex PCR reads and gives no DNA. This sample contains a few thousand distinct CDR3 sequences. Each sample's input was 250 to 300 ng genomic DNA, 38,000 or so genome equivalents. The specimen sequenced was peripheral blood. All receptors derive from a human donor with an autoimmune cytopenia or autoimmune hepatitis (not recorded which).

The chain carries TRBV20-1 and TRBJ1-2; the TRBD1 assignment by TCRdb is unverifiable without DNA. This CDR3 is built from 12 residues. Per germline, CDR1 DFQATT and CDR2 SNEGSKA (reference sequence). CDR3 loop: CSGSGDRHGYTF.

J is TRBJ2-3 and V is TRBV11-3; TCRdb's assignment of TRBD1 cannot be checked, as there is no DNA. Germline values: CDR1 SGHNT, CDR2 YENEEA. CDR3 length: 16 residues. The CDR3 region is CASSFPLGTETDTQYF.

V and J are TRBV18 and TRBJ2-3; without DNA, the TCRdb call of TRBD1 cannot be checked. This CDR3 has 15 residues. Germline lookup yields CDR1 KGHSH and CDR2 LQKENI. The CDR3 sequence: CASSPNQGSADTQYF.

Frequency places this clonotype as medium-sized (0.01 to 0.1%). The chain is built from TRBV29-1 and TRBJ2-5; the TRBD2 assignment by TCRdb is unverifiable without DNA. The germline V gene has CDR1 SQVTM and CDR2 ANQGSEA. The length of the CDR3 is 18 residues. The CDR3 sequence: CSVLGPPSRLAGGETQYF.

In terms of frequency, this clonotype is medium-sized (0.01 to 0.1%). This chain connects TRBV10-3 to TRBJ2-2. Germline-derived CDR1 and CDR2 are ENHRY and SYGVKD. CDR3 length equals 15 residues. The CDR3 sequence is CAISESAVGTGELFF.

This rearrangement joins TRBV6-6 to TRBJ2-5; TCRdb designates TRBD2, a call that cannot be tested without DNA. The CDR3 totals 15 residues. Germline-derived CDR1 and CDR2 are MNHNY and SVGAGI (reference sequence). This chain's CDR3 is CASSALGTFQETQYF.

This chain connects TRBV28 to TRBJ2-3. The CDR3 loop spans 13 amino acids. From germline, CDR1 is MDHEN and CDR2 SYDVKM. The CDR3 loop reads CASSYGSTDTQYF.

The gene calls are TRBV6-1 and TRBJ2-1; lacking DNA, the TRBD2 call made by TCRdb goes unchecked. The CDR3 is made up of 15 amino acids. The germline CDR1 and CDR2 sequences are MNHNS and SASEGT. CDR3 protein: CASSFARGGYNEQFF.

The rearrangement links TRBV11-3 to TRBJ1-5; TCRdb's assignment of TRBD1 cannot be checked, as there is no DNA. Per the germline V gene, CDR1 is SGHNT and CDR2 is YENEEA. The CDR3 has 17 amino acids. Here the CDR3 reads CASSSRTGGRGNQPQHF.

The V and J genes are TRBV5-1 and TRBJ2-1; the D call from TCRdb, TRBD1, cannot be confirmed without DNA. Looked up from germline, CDR1 is SGHRS and CDR2 is YFSETQ. The CDR3 runs 15 residues. CDR3 protein: CASSLGTPKFGGQFF.

J is TRBJ1-1 and V is TRBV4-2. Per germline, CDR1 LGHNA and CDR2 YNFKEQ. This CDR3 has 13 residues. CDR3 residues: CASSPRQSGEAFF.

This clonotype is classed as medium-sized by frequency. This chain connects TRBV7-9 to TRBJ2-3; the TRBD1 assignment by TCRdb is unverifiable without DNA. The germline gives CDR1 SEHNR, CDR2 FQNEAQ (reference sequence). There are 13 residues in the CDR3. CDR3 sequence: CADAGGRADTQYF. Combining the CDR3 with reference TRBV7-9 and TRBJ2-3 gives the whole variable domain DTGVSQNPRHKITKRGQNVTFRCDPISEHNRLYWYRQTLGQGPEFLTYFQNEAQLEKSRLLSDRFSAERPKGSFSTLEIQRTEQGDSAMYLCADAGGRADTQYFGPGTRLTVL.

This clonotype is labeled medium-sized based on frequency. The chain recombines TRBV29-1 with TRBJ1-2. This CDR3 is built from 11 residues. In germline, CDR1 is SQVTM, CDR2 ANQGSEA. The CDR3 region is CSVEVGTILTF.

CDR3 loop: CATSRETPGTNTEAFF. J is TRBJ1-1 and V is TRBV15; as DNA is missing, the TRBD1 call by TCRdb cannot be tested. The germline V gene has CDR1 LNHNV and CDR2 YYDKDF (reference sequence). The CDR3 has 16 residues.

This clonotype is deemed medium-sized by its frequency. This chain joins TRBV29-1 and TRBJ1-3. Germline CDR1 SQVTM, CDR2 ANQGSEA. The CDR3 extends over 11 amino acids. The chain's CDR3 is CSFSSGNTIYF.

This clonotype ranks as medium-sized (0.01 to 0.1%) in terms of frequency. The chain couples TRBV12-3 or TRBV12-4 to TRBJ2-1; there is no DNA to check the TCRdb D call of TRBD1. The CDR3 is 16 amino acids. The CDR3 loop is CASSALFGGAYNEQFF.

This clonotype ranks as medium-sized (0.01 to 0.1%) in terms of frequency. V gene TRBV30 combines with J gene TRBJ1-2; as DNA is missing, the TRBD1 call by TCRdb cannot be tested. Germline values: CDR1 GTSNPN, CDR2 SVGIG (reference sequence). This CDR3 spans 15 amino acids. CDR3 region: CAWSVMGQGVHGYTF. Full variable domain (remainder filled in from reference TRBV30 and TRBJ1-2): SQTIHQWPATLVQPVGSPLSLECTVEGTSNPNLYWYRQAAGRGLQLLFYSVGIGQISSEVPQNLSASRPQDRQFILSSKKLLLSDSGFYLCAWSVMGQGVHGYTFGSGTRLTVV.

The genes are TRBV7-9 and TRBJ1-2. The germline V gene has CDR1 SEHNR and CDR2 FQNEAQ (reference sequence). The CDR3 is made up of 13 amino acids. CDR3 loop: CASSLEGPRGYTF.

The chain carries TRBV30 and TRBJ1-2; TCRdb's D call of TRBD1 is untestable without DNA. The CDR3 is made up of 16 amino acids. Germline lookup yields CDR1 GTSNPN and CDR2 SVGIG (reference sequence). This CDR3 is CAWWGPSQGLMYGYTF.

The chain uses TRBV4-3 and TRBJ2-5; TCRdb outputs TRBD2, but without DNA this stays unchecked. This CDR3 has 14 amino acids. Germline CDR1 is LGHNA and CDR2 is YSLEER. CDR3 region: CASSQDKGKETQYF.

This rearrangement joins TRBV12-3 or TRBV12-4 to TRBJ1-1; TCRdb's D call of TRBD1 is untestable without DNA. This CDR3 has 14 amino acids. CDR3 amino acids: CASRSQGVGTEAFF.

The chain couples TRBV20-1 to TRBJ2-7; TCRdb indicates TRBD1, and absent DNA this call remains unverified. The CDR3 spans 14 residues. Germline V gene data show CDR1 as DFQATT and CDR2 as SNEGSKA (reference sequence). CDR3 in amino acids: CSAAPGTARYEQYF.

The CDR3 here is CASSLYTGSDYEQYF. The rearrangement uses TRBV4-2 and TRBJ2-7; as DNA is missing, the TRBD1 call by TCRdb cannot be tested. CDR1 and CDR2 (germline): LGHNA, YNFKEQ. The CDR3 is made up of 15 amino acids.

The genes are TRBV12-3 or TRBV12-4 and TRBJ2-5; the TRBD2 assignment by TCRdb is unverifiable without DNA. The CDR3 runs to 13 residues. This CDR3 is CASSWDSGETQYF.

This sequence joins TRBV6-2 or TRBV6-3 and TRBJ2-3; the D call from TCRdb, TRBD2, cannot be confirmed without DNA. Germline CDR1 and CDR2: MNHEY and SVGEGT. The CDR3 is made up of 18 amino acids. CDR3 amino acids: CASTRTLAGGPSTDTQYF.

Its frequency marks this clonotype as medium-sized. The chain links TRBV11-3 to TRBJ2-7. The CDR3 covers 12 residues. The germline V gene has CDR1 SGHNT and CDR2 YENEEA. The CDR3 sequence: CASSSYTYEQYF. Drawing the rest from reference TRBV11-3 and TRBJ2-7, the complete variable domain is EAGVVQSPRYKIIEKKQPVAFWCNPISGHNTLYWYLQNLGQGPELLIRYENEEAVDDSQLPKDRFSAERLKGVDSTLKIQPAELGDSAVYLCASSSYTYEQYFGPGTRLTVT.

According to its frequency, this clonotype is medium-sized. The chain couples TRBV12-3 or TRBV12-4 to TRBJ2-3; TCRdb calls TRBD1, which cannot be checked without DNA. The CDR3 totals 14 residues. CDR3: CASSLGGDTDTQYF.